Only a few counts were recorded for the clone carrying this TCR beta chain. Its antigen remains unidentified. The sample is drawn from a study of PD-1 blockade in classical Hodgkin lymphoma. Findings and caveats of the study: It was CD4+ TCR diversity, not CD8+, that rose significantly by C4D1.

Some clones are missing from TCRdb's copy, which holds only in-frame ones; the method was immunoSEQ multiplex PCR. The table has approximately 17,000 clones, approximately 62% seen once. As to time point: cycle 4 day 1 (C4D1), after more than five weeks of nivolumab. All trial patients relapsed after autologous stem cell transplantation. The ends were cut back, 4 bases at V and 1 base at J, with 11 bases in the middle. The CDR3 length is 14 residues. Looked up from germline, CDR1 is SGHRS and CDR2 is YFSETQ. The input for sequencing was peripheral blood mononuclear cells (PBMCs), taken before the fourth cycle of nivolumab. The TCR comes from a human donor with classical Hodgkin lymphoma. The chain combines TRBV5-1 with TRBJ2-5; the D is unclear. The CDR3 DNA reads as TGCGCCAGCAGCCGAGGCAGCGTCCAAGAGACCCAGTACTTC. Translating it yields CASSRGSVQETQYF.